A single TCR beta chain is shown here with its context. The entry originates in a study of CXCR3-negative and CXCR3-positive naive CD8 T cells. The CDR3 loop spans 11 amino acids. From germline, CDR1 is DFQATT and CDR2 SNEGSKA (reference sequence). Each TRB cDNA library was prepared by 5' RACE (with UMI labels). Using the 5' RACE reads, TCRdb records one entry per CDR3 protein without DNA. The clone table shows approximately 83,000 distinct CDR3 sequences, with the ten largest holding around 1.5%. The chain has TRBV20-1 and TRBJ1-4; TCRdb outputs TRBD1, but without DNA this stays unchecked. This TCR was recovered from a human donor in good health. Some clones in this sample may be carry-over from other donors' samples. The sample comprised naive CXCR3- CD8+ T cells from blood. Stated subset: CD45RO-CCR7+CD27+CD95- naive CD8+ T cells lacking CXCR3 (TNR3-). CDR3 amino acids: CSAWGNEKLFF.